The 32 T cell receptor beta chains listed next were all sequenced from one sample in a study of blood T cells in healthy people across ages. Using a J-beta primer mix together with a sample-barcoded 5' primer, a second PCR was run for about 6 to 12 cycles. Each CDR3 protein is one row after TCRdb ran MiXCR on the 5' RACE reads. The sample includes around 1,700,000 distinct CDR3 sequences, 28% of them seen just once. Material: blood. Every receptor here comes from a woman in her twenties or thirties in good health.

At least ten counts were recorded for this clonotype. J is TRBJ1-2 and V is TRBV2; 9 bases map to TRBD1. V lost 6 bases, J lost 2 bases, and 4 bases stayed unmatched. The germline gives CDR1 SNHLY, CDR2 FYNNEI. The CDR3 runs 14 residues. Here the CDR3 reads CASSRTGANYGYTF. The CDR3 region has the DNA TGTGCCAGCAGCCGGACAGGGGCGAACTATGGCTACACCTTC.

This clonotype was picked up a small number of times. This chain connects TRBV5-6 to TRBJ2-2; D call uncertain. The V and J ends lost 2 bases and 0 bases respectively, with 5 bases between them. The CDR3 consists of 14 residues. Germline values: CDR1 SGHDT, CDR2 YYEEEE. The CDR3 loop reads CASSFVANTGELFF. The CDR3 DNA reads TGTGCCAGCAGCTTTGTGGCGAACACCGGGGAGCTGTTTTTT.

Details on this clonotype: This may be a read error: a much more frequent sequence differs by one nucleotide. The CDR3 region has the DNA TGCAGTGCTAGAAGGGGCGACTCCCGGAATGAGCAGTTCTTC. The encoded protein is CSARRGDSRNEQFF. The V call is TRBV20-1, the J call TRBJ2-1; D may be TRBD1 (5 bases). The germline CDR1 and CDR2 sequences are DFQATT and SNEGSKA (reference sequence). The CDR3 has 14 residues. The germline V and J ends were trimmed by 2 bases and 7 bases, with 15 bases remaining between them.

The CDR3 DNA follows: TGCGCCAGCAGTGCCGAGGGGATTAATGAAAAACTGTTTTTT. Its translation is CASSAEGINEKLFF. This chain uses TRBV5-1 with TRBJ1-4, with D maybe TRBD1 (5 bases). CDR3 length equals 14 residues. Germline CDR1 is SGHRS and CDR2 is YFSETQ. The germline V and J ends were trimmed by 5 bases and 4 bases, with 12 bases remaining between them. The variable domain in full, with the rest retrieved from reference TRBV5-1 and TRBJ1-4, is KAGVTQTPRYLIKTRGQQVTLSCSPISGHRSVSWYQQTPGQGLQFLFEYFSETQRNKGNFPGRFSGRQFSNSRSEMNVSTLELGDSALYLCASSAEGINEKLFFGSGTQLSVL.

The chain couples TRBV18 to TRBJ2-3, with TRBD1 matching over 10 bases. Per germline, CDR1 KGHSH and CDR2 LQKENI. The length of the CDR3 is 19 residues. J lost 3 bases, V lost 4 bases, and 16 bases had no gene match. CDR3 sequence reads: CASSRSGTGVIPSTDTQYF. As DNA, the CDR3 is TGTGCCAGCTCACGGTCCGGGACAGGGGTAATCCCTAGTACAGATACGCAGTATTTT.

This clonotype was seen once. This sequence joins TRBV19 and TRBJ2-7; D call uncertain. The V and J ends lost 5 bases and 2 bases respectively, with 19 bases between them. The CDR3 runs to 16 residues. Germline assignment: CDR1 LNHDA and CDR2 SQIVND (reference sequence). CDR3 sequence (DNA): TGTGCCAGTAGTCCGAGGTCACTTCTAGGCGCCTACGAGCAGTACTTC. Translated, it gives CASSPRSLLGAYEQYF.

The V call is TRBV11-2, the J call TRBJ2-2; 9 nucleotides agree with TRBD2. This CDR3 has 17 residues. From germline, CDR1 is SGHAT and CDR2 FQNNGV. The V segment lost 9 bases and the J segment 3 bases; nucleotides outside the gene matches: 14. This chain's CDR3 is CASSTSGRGVDTGELFF. The CDR3 DNA follows: TGTGCCAGTTCGACTAGCGGAAGAGGAGTAGACACCGGGGAGCTGTTTTTT.

This clonotype was found a few times. This rearrangement joins TRBV6-5 to TRBJ2-7; possibly TRBD1 for D (6 bases). Germline values: CDR1 MNHEY, CDR2 SVGAGI. This CDR3 contains 15 residues. Trimming pared 2 bases from V and 0 bases from J, leaving 11 bases between. CDR3 residues: CASSYQQGLSYEQYF. The CDR3 DNA is TGTGCCAGCAGTTACCAACAGGGTCTCTCCTACGAGCAGTACTTC.

This clonotype showed up many times. The chain employs TRBV10-3 and TRBJ2-1; 13 bases match TRBD2. The germline gives CDR1 ENHRY, CDR2 SYGVKD. This CDR3 comprises 14 residues. V lost 5 bases, J lost 7 bases, and 2 bases stayed unmatched. Here the CDR3 reads CAISTSGGANEQFF. The CDR3 coding sequence is TGTGCCATCAGTACTAGCGGGGGGGCAAATGAGCAGTTCTTC.

J is TRBJ2-3 and V is TRBV28, with TRBD1 matching over 10 bases. Germline loops: CDR1 MDHEN, CDR2 SYDVKM. V shed 4 bases and J 0 bases; nucleotides not matched to a gene: 4. The CDR3 runs to 16 residues. The CDR3 here is CASSWGTGDSTDTQYF. The DNA of the CDR3 is TGTGCCAGCAGTTGGGGGACAGGGGATAGCACAGATACGCAGTATTTT.

At least ten counts were recorded for this clonotype. The rearrangement links TRBV7-2 to TRBJ2-7; D possibly corresponds to TRBD1 (6 bases). Germline values: CDR1 SGHTA, CDR2 FQGNSA. This CDR3 region has 14 residues. V lost 5 bases, J lost 5 bases, and 16 bases lay in between. The CDR3 region is CASSLGPPGDEQYF. The CDR3 region has the DNA TGTGCCAGCAGCCTGGGACCTCCAGGGGACGAGCAGTACTTC.

CDR3 sequence reads: CSARPGRWTTRSYEQYF. As DNA, the CDR3 is TGCAGTGCCCGACCGGGACGATGGACTACTAGGTCCTACGAGCAGTACTTC. The chain is built from TRBV20-1 and TRBJ2-7, with a tentative D call TRBD2 (6 bases). The CDR3 sequence is 17 residues long. V was clipped by 6 bases and J by 1 base, with 25 bases between them. In germline, CDR1 is DFQATT, CDR2 SNEGSKA (reference sequence).

This clonotype was detected many times. V gene TRBV7-9 combines with J gene TRBJ2-6, with D tentatively TRBD1 (6 bases). Germline V CDR1 and CDR2: SEHNR, FQNEAQ (reference sequence). The CDR3 contains 19 residues. Trimming pared 3 bases from V and 0 bases from J, leaving 18 bases between. CDR3 bases: TGTGCCAGCAGCTTGGGTGGCATGGGACAACTCTCTGGGGCCAACGTCCTGACTTTC. Its protein is CASSLGGMGQLSGANVLTF.

The chain carries TRBV12-3 or TRBV12-4 and TRBJ2-3; 14 bases match TRBD2. With 6 bases clipped from V and 6 bases from J, the junction kept 14 bases outside the gene matches. This CDR3 contains 18 residues. CDR3 in amino acids: CASSSRMTSGGAGDTQYF. The CDR3 DNA sequence: TGTGCCAGCAGCTCGAGAATGACTAGCGGGGGGGCAGGTGATACGCAGTATTTT.

V usage is TRBV11-2 and J usage is TRBJ2-3; tentatively, D is TRBD2 (6 bases). Germline V gene data show CDR1 as SGHAT and CDR2 as FQNNGV. The CDR3 spans 17 residues. V lost 5 bases and J lost 4, with 22 bases in between. CDR3 region: CASSPPGGTQGADTQYF. The CDR3 DNA reads as TGTGCCAGCAGCCCCCCCGGTGGGACTCAAGGGGCAGATACGCAGTATTTT. Combining the CDR3 with reference TRBV11-2 and TRBJ2-3 gives the whole variable domain EAGVAQSPRYKIIEKRQSVAFWCNPISGHATLYWYQQILGQGPKLLIQFQNNGVVDDSQLPKDRFSAERLKGVDSTLKIQPAKLEDSAVYLCASSPPGGTQGADTQYFGPGTRLTVL.

This clonotype was observed a handful of times. The chain links TRBV6-2 or TRBV6-3 to TRBJ2-1; 8 nucleotides agree with TRBD2. V shed 6 bases, J shed 7 bases, and the junction held 17 bases outside the gene matches. Germline loops: CDR1 MNHEY, CDR2 SVGEGT. The CDR3 has 17 amino acids. CDR3 sequence: CASRPGGPSQLQNEQFF. As DNA, the CDR3 is TGTGCCAGCAGACCGGGAGGGCCCTCCCAATTACAGAATGAGCAGTTCTTC.

V usage is TRBV11-2 and J usage is TRBJ2-3; tentatively, D is TRBD2 (7 bases). The CDR3 extends over 16 amino acids. Per the germline V gene, CDR1 is SGHAT and CDR2 is FQNNGV. Trimming removed 5 bases from V and 3 bases from J, with 18 bases in between. The CDR3 spells CASSPFEGGPTDTQYF. The CDR3 DNA follows: TGTGCCAGCAGCCCGTTTGAGGGGGGGCCAACAGATACGCAGTATTTT.

V gene TRBV12-3 or TRBV12-4 combines with J gene TRBJ2-7, with 11 bases that match TRBD2. With V trimmed by 6 bases and J by 6 bases, 7 bases remained unmatched. The CDR3 totals 14 residues. The DNA for the CDR3 is TGTGCCAGCAGGTTGGGACTAGCGGTAGGCGAGCAGTACTTC. It translates to CASRLGLAVGEQYF.

The chain combines TRBV5-1 with TRBJ2-3; 7 bases map to TRBD1. V lost 5 bases, J lost 4 bases, and 16 bases stayed unmatched. This CDR3 has 17 residues. CDR1 is SGHRS, CDR2 YFSETQ, per germline. The DNA for the CDR3 is TGCGCCAGCAGACGTCGGGACAGTTCCTCGAATTCAGATACGCAGTATTTT. Encoded protein: CASRRRDSSSNSDTQYF.

The rearrangement links TRBV6-2 or TRBV6-3 to TRBJ2-1; no definite D call. Trimming left V 6 bases short and J 5 bases short, with 14 bases between. The CDR3 runs to 14 residues. Germline values: CDR1 MNHEY, CDR2 SVGEGT. CDR3 nucleotide sequence: TGTGCCAGCAGCTTCGACGGAACCCACAATGAGCAGTTCTTC. It is translated as CASSFDGTHNEQFF.

The chain employs TRBV7-8 and TRBJ1-1; no clear D gene. Between the trimmed V and J ends, which lost 5 bases and 8 bases, there was a span of 12 bases. The germline CDR1 and CDR2 sequences are SGHVS and FQNEAQ. The CDR3 spans 12 residues. The CDR3 DNA reads as TGTGCCAGCAGCGGGTTGGGGAGGGAAGCTTTCTTT. The encoded protein is CASSGLGREAFF.

With regard to this clonotype: This could be a read error, since a much larger clone is one nucleotide away. This chain's CDR3 is CASSPGVGANVRTF. The DNA for the CDR3 is TGTGCCAGCAGCCCAGGGGTAGGGGCCAACGTCCGGACTTTC. J is TRBJ2-6 and V is TRBV7-6, with TRBD1 as a possible D gene (6 bases). The CDR3 covers 14 residues. The germline V gene has CDR1 SGHVS and CDR2 FNYEAQ.

The V call is TRBV2, the J call TRBJ1-5, with D perhaps TRBD1 (6 bases). Trimming cost V 0 bases and J 3 bases, with 30 bases left between them. CDR1 and CDR2 (germline): SNHLY, FYNNEI. The CDR3 spans 22 residues. The CDR3 is CASSEARGLGGLQGPINQPQHF. CDR3 DNA sequence: TGTGCCAGCAGTGAAGCGCGAGGCCTGGGGGGGCTTCAGGGGCCAATCAATCAGCCCCAGCATTTT.

This chain joins TRBV30 and TRBJ1-1; D not resolved. Trimming pared 3 bases from V and 4 bases from J, leaving 9 bases between. CDR3 length: 12 residues. CDR1 GTSNPN and CDR2 SVGIG come from the germline V gene (reference sequence). In DNA, the CDR3 is TGTGCCTGGAGGCGGGATAGCACTGAAGCTTTCTTT. Protein product: CAWRRDSTEAFF.

V usage is TRBV7-6 and J usage is TRBJ2-5; D gene uncertain. The CDR3 spans 14 residues. Germline-derived CDR1 and CDR2 are SGHVS and FNYEAQ. The V gene lost 2 bases and the J gene lost 11 bases, with 18 bases spanning the gap. CDR3 DNA: TGTGCCAGCAGCTTAATGACGGATGCAGGAGAGCAGTACTTC. The encoded protein is CASSLMTDAGEQYF.

This clonotype occurred a few times. V usage is TRBV4-1 and J usage is TRBJ2-1; D is perhaps TRBD2 (6 bases). The CDR3 contains 17 residues. Germline CDR1 reads MGHRA; CDR2 reads YSYEKL. V dropped 0 bases and J dropped 3 bases, with 15 bases sitting between them. The CDR3 reads CASSQDRDGGGYNEQFF. The CDR3 coding sequence is TGCGCCAGCAGCCAAGATAGGGACGGGGGTGGCTACAATGAGCAGTTCTTC.

The rearrangement joins TRBV7-2 to TRBJ2-7, with D unresolved. Per germline, CDR1 SGHTA and CDR2 FQGNSA. This CDR3 has 13 residues. Trimming removed 10 bases from V and 9 bases from J, with 22 bases in between. CDR3 residues: CATDRGLHWGQYF. The CDR3 region has the DNA TGTGCCACCGACCGAGGCCTCCATTGGGGGCAGTACTTC.

This clonotype has only a few counts. The CDR3 protein is CASSLGGGAPDTQYF. Here the CDR3 DNA reads TGTGCCAGCAGCTTGGGTGGGGGGGCCCCAGATACGCAGTATTTT. The chain combines TRBV5-5 with TRBJ2-3; a weak D match, TRBD2 (7 bases). V lost 0 bases and J lost 4, with 12 bases in between. This CDR3 contains 15 residues. Germline CDR1 reads SGHKS; CDR2 reads YYEKEE (reference sequence).

The chain employs TRBV6-1 and TRBJ1-2; no reliable D call. The CDR3 covers 12 residues. V lost 3 bases and J lost 4, with 6 bases in between. Germline V CDR1 and CDR2: MNHNS, SASEGT. CDR3 sequence: CASSEQRYGYTF. The CDR3 nucleotides are TGTGCCAGCAGTGAGCAGCGCTATGGCTACACCTTC.

V and J are TRBV7-8 and TRBJ1-2, with TRBD1 as a possible D gene (6 bases). V was clipped by 5 bases and J by 2 bases, with 15 bases between them. Germline CDR1 is SGHVS and CDR2 is FQNEAQ. The CDR3 spans 15 residues. The CDR3 is CASSPRDTTNYGYTF. Written as DNA, the CDR3 is TGTGCCAGCAGCCCGCGGGACACAACAAACTATGGCTACACCTTC.

This clonotype was observed a few times. The J gene is TRBJ1-2, the V gene TRBV9; 11 bases are a match to TRBD1. The CDR3 loop spans 16 amino acids. The V gene's germline CDR1 is SGDLS and CDR2 YYNGEE. V was clipped by 1 base and J by 6 bases; unmatched bases: 8. The CDR3 DNA reads as TGTGCCAGCAGCGTAAACCAGCCGGGACAGGGGGATGGCTACACCTTC. Protein: CASSVNQPGQGDGYTF.

This clonotype was detected many times. The CDR3 coding sequence is TGTGCCAGCCGGGCGCGCGCGGGCGGTTTCTCCTACAATGAGCAGTTCTTC. It codes for CASRARAGGFSYNEQFF. The chain combines TRBV2 with TRBJ2-1; D perhaps matches TRBD2 (5 bases). CDR3 size: 17 residues. Germline V lookup: CDR1 SNHLY, CDR2 FYNNEI. Trimming removed 8 bases from V and 0 bases from J, with 20 bases in between.